The clone carrying this T cell receptor (beta chain) was counted a few times. This entry belongs to a study of blood T cell repertoires in COVID-19. The overall study: Donors in the United States, Italy and Spain gave samples during acute or convalescent COVID-19. From T cells, B-cell-depleted T cells, or PBMCs came the material, which was cDNA or gDNA.

In the study's own analysis: It was from reference gene primer amplification that nucleated cell counts were estimated. Some clones are missing from TCRdb's copy, which holds only in-frame ones; the method was immunoSEQ multiplex PCR. V and J calls and clone size are those listed in that table; D and trimming were worked out from the DNA. The table includes roughly 160,000 clones, 87% detected once. The clonotype originates from a woman aged 55-69 years who had recovered from COVID-19. The sample was peripheral blood.

CDR3 sequence: CASSQDSGVDPTDTQYF. CDR3 coding DNA: TGTGCCAGCAGCCAAGACAGCGGCGTGGACCCCACAGATACGCAGTATTTT. The chain links TRBV3-1 (or the pseudogene TRBV3-2) to TRBJ2-3, with D perhaps TRBD2 (5 bases). The CDR3 covers 17 residues. CDR1 is LGHDT, CDR2 YNNKEL, per germline (reference sequence). Between the trimmed V and J ends, which lost 0 bases and 2 bases, there was a span of 15 bases.